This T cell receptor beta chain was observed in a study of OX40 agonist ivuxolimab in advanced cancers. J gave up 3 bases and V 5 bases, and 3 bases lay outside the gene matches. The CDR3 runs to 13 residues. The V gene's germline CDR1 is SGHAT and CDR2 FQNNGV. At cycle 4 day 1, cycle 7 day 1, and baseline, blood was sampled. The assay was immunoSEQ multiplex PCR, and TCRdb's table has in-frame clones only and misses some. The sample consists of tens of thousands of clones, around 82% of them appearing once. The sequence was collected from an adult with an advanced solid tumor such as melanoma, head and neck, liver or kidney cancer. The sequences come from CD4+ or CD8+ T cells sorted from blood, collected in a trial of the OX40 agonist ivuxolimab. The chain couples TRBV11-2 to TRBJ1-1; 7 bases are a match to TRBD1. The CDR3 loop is CASSRDSYTEAFF. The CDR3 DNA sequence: TGTGCCAGCAGCCGGGACAGCTACACTGAAGCTTTCTTT.